This T cell receptor beta chain was retrieved from a study of technical replicates of blood from several donors (TCRdb year 2017). Comments on this clone: Its target antigen remains unknown. Within one base of it there is no much larger clone, and no base qualities were kept.

Libraries were constructed by the immunoSEQ multiplex PCR assay. TCRdb obtained this table from immuneACCESS and retained in-frame rearrangements with V and J assigned. These tables miss some clones; where compared with another copy, unresolved V genes account for less than half of the shortfall, and the remainder is unexplained. For this sample the table gives 82,000 or so clones, of which over 90% were detected only once. The ten largest clones represent more than 0.35% of the sample. The receptor comes from a human donor in good health. The sample comprised T cells isolated from PBMCs.

The encoded CDR3 is CASSSWLAHLYTDTQYF. The nucleotide sequence reads TGTGCCAGCAGCTCGTGGCTAGCCCATCTCTACACAGATACGCAGTATTTT. The V and J genes are TRBV28 and TRBJ2-3; D gene: possibly TRBD2, on 5 matching bases. Reading the germline V gene gives CDR1 MDHEN and CDR2 SYDVKM. V is shortened by 6 bases, J by 2 bases, and the region joining them spans 21 bases. Counted from cysteine to phenylalanine, this CDR3 has 17 amino acids. The read is trimmed to its CDR3 DNA, 51 bases read in frame from base 1.